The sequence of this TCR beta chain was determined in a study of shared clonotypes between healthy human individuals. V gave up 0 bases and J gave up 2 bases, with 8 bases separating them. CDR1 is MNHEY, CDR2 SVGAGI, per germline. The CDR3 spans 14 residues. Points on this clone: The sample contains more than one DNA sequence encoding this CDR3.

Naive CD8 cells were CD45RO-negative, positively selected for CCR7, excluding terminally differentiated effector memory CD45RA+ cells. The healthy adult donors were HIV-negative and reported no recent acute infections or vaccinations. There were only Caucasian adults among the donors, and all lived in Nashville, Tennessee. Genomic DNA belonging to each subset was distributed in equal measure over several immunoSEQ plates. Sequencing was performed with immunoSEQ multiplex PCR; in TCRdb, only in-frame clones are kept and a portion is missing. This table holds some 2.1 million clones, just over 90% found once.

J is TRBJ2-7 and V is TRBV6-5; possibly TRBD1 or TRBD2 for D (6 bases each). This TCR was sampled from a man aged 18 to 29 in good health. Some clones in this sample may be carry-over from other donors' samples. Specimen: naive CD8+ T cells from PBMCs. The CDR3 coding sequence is TGTGCCAGCAGTTACTCGGAGGGGGCCTACGAGCAGTACTTC. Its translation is CASSYSEGAYEQYF.